The clone carrying this T cell receptor (beta chain) was detected only a few times. Its antigen is currently unknown. Profiling relied on immunoSEQ multiplex PCR, and the TCRdb table lists in-frame clones only, not all of them. The repertoire holds some 30,000 clones, with around 76% as singletons. The V end was cut by 6 bases, the J end by 2 bases, with 13 bases between. CDR1 is MDHEN, CDR2 SYDVKM, per germline. This CDR3 has 15 amino acids. The data were taken from a study of memory CD4+ T cells and cytomegalovirus serostatus. Study observations and caveats: About 40% of the roughly 160 known CMV-associated TCRbeta sequences appeared in CD4+ memory. Suggested: most of the CMV-linked TCR signature lies in CD4+ memory cells.

The sort gate was single viable CD3+CD4+CD8-CD45RO+ cells for memory CD4+ T cells. Donors' CMV status reflects serum IgG against pp150, pp28, p38, p52. CD4+ T cells were isolated by positive magnetic selection. The J gene is TRBJ1-4, the V gene TRBV28, with D perhaps TRBD1 (6 bases). The sequence derives from an adult in good health and CMV-seronegative. Some clones in this sample may be carry-over from other donors' samples. Sequenced material: memory CD4+ T cells from blood. CDR3 in amino acids: CASSEQGITNEKLFF. DNA for the CDR3: TGTGCCAGCAGCGAACAGGGTATCACTAATGAAAAACTGTTTTTT.